This TCR beta chain came from a study of blood T cell repertoires in COVID-19. Background on the study: From the United States, Italy and Spain came samples of acute and convalescent COVID-19.

CDR1 and CDR2 (germline): MNHEY, SVGAGI. The ends were cut back, 7 bases at V and 5 bases at J, with 17 bases in the middle. This CDR3 has 15 amino acids. Here immunoSEQ multiplex PCR was the method, and the copy in TCRdb shows in-frame clones only, minus some. The sample holds over 200,000 clones, 84% seen once. This chain links TRBV6-5 with TRBJ1-4, with D possibly matching TRBD1 (6 bases). The clonotype originates from a woman aged 80 or over with COVID-19, enrolled during active disease. The sequenced material came from peripheral blood. The CDR3 DNA reads TGTGCCAGCACTTCATCTACAGGGCTGAATGAAAAACTGTTTTTT. This sequence encodes CASTSSTGLNEKLFF.